This T cell receptor beta chain was obtained from a study of T cells in Graves' hyperthyroidism and ophthalmopathy. Study outcomes and limitations: Most clonotypes that expanded in the thyroid above 0.001 also showed up in blood.

Amplification of TCR beta CDR3 regions used RNA as the template. In the first-round RT-PCR of the TCR CDR3, the HTBI primer set was used. Each CDR3 protein gets one entry after TCRdb re-called the multiplex PCR reads with MiXCR. This table has 610,000 or so distinct CDR3 sequences, roughly 50% appearing once. V lost 0 bases to trimming and J lost 4 bases, with 9 bases between them. The CDR3 is 14 amino acids. Germline V CDR1 and CDR2: DFQATT, SNEGSKA (reference sequence). About this clonotype itself: Its antigen remains unknown.

This TCR was sampled from a woman aged 18-35 years with Graves' hyperthyroidism. The rearrangement links TRBV20-1 to TRBJ1-4; D is perhaps TRBD1 (5 bases). Specimen: peripheral blood or thyroid tissue (not recorded which). The CDR3 here is CSAREPGDNEKLFF. The CDR3 bases are TGCAGTGCTAGAGAACCGGGGGATAATGAAAAACTGTTTTTT.